This TCR beta chain appears in the sequencing data of a study of cytomegalovirus exposure and HLA in healthy donors. Study-wide results and caveats: Across HLA loci, a later analysis found differing TCR association rates, with DRB1 most and HLA-C fewest. The investigators catalogued 150 to 200 TCR beta chains as cytomegalovirus-associated. What a later analysis showed was that several of the most significant clusters appeared linked to common viral pathogens.

To note about this clone: Its antigen remains unidentified.

Amplification used 60 Vbeta primers and 13 Jbeta primers. The data were produced by immunoSEQ multiplex PCR, yet TCRdb's version contains in-frame clones alone and is incomplete. The sample has 130,000 to 150,000 clones, around 80% seen once. Trimming left V 0 bases short and J 4 bases short, with 11 bases between. The CDR3 sequence is 15 residues long. From germline, CDR1 is SGHRS and CDR2 YFSETQ. The chain links TRBV5-1 to TRBJ1-3; D may be TRBD1 (5 bases). The sequenced sample consisted of PBMCs. This TCR came from a man in his forties in good health and CMV-seropositive. As DNA, the CDR3 is TGCGCCAGCAGCTTGGAAGGGGCGTCAGGAAACACCATATATTTT. Residues: CASSLEGASGNTIYF.